The rows below give T cell receptor beta chains drawn from one sample of a study of blood T cell repertoires in COVID-19. Data came from immunoSEQ multiplex PCR; TCRdb stores just in-frame clones and leaves some out. The repertoire holds fewer than 250,000 clones, with more than 75% as singletons. The sequenced sample consisted of peripheral blood. These receptors were obtained from a woman aged 55 to 70 who had recovered from COVID-19. Each CDR3 is given with its conserved first and last residue. Fields, in order: V gene, J gene, D gene, clone size, CDR3 DNA, CDR3 protein. A D gene is named only where the DNA matches it firmly. Clone size is stated in some rows and not others, as once, few, many or a class when expanded.

v_gene: TRBV4-1; j_gene: TRBJ2-7; d_gene: TRBD1; abundance: -; CDR3nt: TGCGCCAGCAGCCAAGGGGAGACAGGGGTGCTCGAGCAGTACTTC; CDR3aa: CASSQGETGVLEQYF
v_gene: TRBV7-9; j_gene: TRBJ2-5; d_gene: -; abundance: -; CDR3nt: TGTGCCAGCAGCCTCGTTTCCCAAGAGACCCAGTACTTC; CDR3aa: CASSLVSQETQYF
v_gene: TRBV9; j_gene: TRBJ2-3; d_gene: -; abundance: -; CDR3nt: TGTGCCAGCAGCGTAGACAGCCACACAGATACGCAGTATTTT; CDR3aa: CASSVDSHTDTQYF
v_gene: TRBV27; j_gene: TRBJ1-5; d_gene: -; abundance: -; CDR3nt: TGTGCCAGCAGCAGGGGTTACCATAGCAATCAGCCCCAGCATTTT; CDR3aa: CASSRGYHSNQPQHF
v_gene: TRBV9; j_gene: TRBJ2-7; d_gene: TRBD2; abundance: -; CDR3nt: TGTGCCAGCAGCGTAGGAGCATTTGCGGGGGAGGGCCACGAGCAGTACTTC; CDR3aa: CASSVGAFAGEGHEQYF
v_gene: TRBV7-2; j_gene: TRBJ1-5; d_gene: TRBD1; abundance: once; CDR3nt: TGTGCCAGCAGCTGGGGGTGGACAGGGGGCGGTCAGCCCCAGCATTTT; CDR3aa: CASSWGWTGGGQPQHF
v_gene: TRBV3-1/TRBV3-2; j_gene: TRBJ2-7; d_gene: -; abundance: -; CDR3nt: TGTGCCAGCAGCCAAGATCATTACTCAACCTACGAGCAGTACTTC; CDR3aa: CASSQDHYSTYEQYF
v_gene: TRBV12-3/TRBV12-4; j_gene: TRBJ1-5; d_gene: -; abundance: -; CDR3nt: TGTGCCAGCCGCGGCAGGGTGCATCAGCCCCAGCATTTT; CDR3aa: CASRGRVHQPQHF
v_gene: TRBV5-1; j_gene: TRBJ1-5; d_gene: -; abundance: -; CDR3nt: TGCGCCAGCAGCCCCAGAGGGGGGGGCGATCAGCCCCAGCATTTT; CDR3aa: CASSPRGGGDQPQHF
v_gene: TRBV20-1; j_gene: TRBJ2-7; d_gene: TRBD1; abundance: -; CDR3nt: TGCAGTGCGGGACAGGGCTACGAGCAGTACTTC; CDR3aa: CSAGQGYEQYF
v_gene: TRBV4-3; j_gene: TRBJ2-7; d_gene: -; abundance: -; CDR3nt: TGCGCCAGCAGCCAAGGAGGCACCAACTACGAGCAGTACTTC; CDR3aa: CASSQGGTNYEQYF
v_gene: TRBV9; j_gene: TRBJ2-3; d_gene: -; abundance: -; CDR3nt: TGTGCCAGCAGCGTAGCTTGGGGGGGGGCGGTTACGCAGTATTTT; CDR3aa: CASSVAWGGAVTQYF
v_gene: TRBV6-5; j_gene: TRBJ2-7; d_gene: TRBD2; abundance: -; CDR3nt: TGTGCCAGCAGTTACAGGGAGGGGTTCTACGAGCAGTACTTC; CDR3aa: CASSYREGFYEQYF
v_gene: TRBV12-5; j_gene: TRBJ2-2; d_gene: -; abundance: -; CDR3nt: TGTGCTAGTGGTTTCGGTCGGGGGAACACCGGGGAGCTGTTTTTT; CDR3aa: CASGFGRGNTGELFF
v_gene: TRBV5-1; j_gene: TRBJ2-7; d_gene: TRBD1; abundance: -; CDR3nt: TGCGCCAGCAGCTTGGGTCCGGGACAGCTTGCCTACGAGCAGTACTTC; CDR3aa: CASSLGPGQLAYEQYF
v_gene: TRBV7-9; j_gene: TRBJ1-6; d_gene: TRBD1; abundance: -; CDR3nt: TGTGCCAGCAGCTCTGGACAGGGTCATTCACCCCTCCACTTT; CDR3aa: CASSSGQGHSPLHF
v_gene: TRBV4-3; j_gene: TRBJ2-6; d_gene: -; abundance: -; CDR3nt: TGCGCCAGCAGCCTCCTAGGATCTGGGGCCAACGTCCTGACTTTC; CDR3aa: CASSLLGSGANVLTF
v_gene: TRBV15; j_gene: TRBJ2-5; d_gene: -; abundance: -; CDR3nt: TGTGCCACCAGCAGGGACAGCGAAGGGACCCAGTACTTC; CDR3aa: CATSRDSEGTQYF
v_gene: TRBV5-1; j_gene: TRBJ2-3; d_gene: TRBD1; abundance: -; CDR3nt: TGCGCCAGTTGGGACAGGGGAAGTACAGATACGCAGTATTTT; CDR3aa: CASWDRGSTDTQYF
v_gene: TRBV28; j_gene: TRBJ2-3; d_gene: -; abundance: once; CDR3nt: TGTGCCAGCAGTTTCCTCGGAGGCCTCGGTGATACGCAGTATTTT; CDR3aa: CASSFLGGLGDTQYF
v_gene: TRBV27; j_gene: TRBJ1-2; d_gene: TRBD1; abundance: -; CDR3nt: TGTGCCAGCAGTCCCCGGGACAGGGGGCAACGTGGCTACACCTTC; CDR3aa: CASSPRDRGQRGYTF
v_gene: TRBV7-2; j_gene: TRBJ1-5; d_gene: -; abundance: -; CDR3nt: TGTGCCAGCAGCTCGGGCGGGGGGTTCAGCAATCAGCCCCAGCATTTT; CDR3aa: CASSSGGGFSNQPQHF
v_gene: TRBV19; j_gene: TRBJ1-4; d_gene: -; abundance: -; CDR3nt: TGTGCCAGTAGGGATGGAGGGACGGCTGAAAAACTGTTTTTT; CDR3aa: CASRDGGTAEKLFF
v_gene: TRBV19; j_gene: TRBJ2-7; d_gene: TRBD1; abundance: -; CDR3nt: TGTGCCAGTAGTAGGGGGACAGGGATCTACGAGCAGTACTTC; CDR3aa: CASSRGTGIYEQYF
v_gene: TRBV18; j_gene: TRBJ2-2; d_gene: TRBD1; abundance: few; CDR3nt: TGTGCCAGCTCACGGAGACAGGGGTATACTACGAACACCGGGGAGCTGTTTTTT; CDR3aa: CASSRRQGYTTNTGELFF
v_gene: TRBV2; j_gene: TRBJ2-7; d_gene: TRBD1; abundance: -; CDR3nt: TGTGCCAGCATAGGGACAGGAGAGAACGAGCAGTACTTC; CDR3aa: CASIGTGENEQYF
v_gene: TRBV6-1; j_gene: TRBJ1-5; d_gene: -; abundance: -; CDR3nt: TGTGCCAGCAGTGAATTGGTAGTTCAGCCCCAGCATTTT; CDR3aa: CASSELVVQPQHF
v_gene: TRBV12-3/TRBV12-4; j_gene: TRBJ2-7; d_gene: TRBD2; abundance: -; CDR3nt: TGTGCCAGTCGCGGGGGTACCTACGAGCAGTACTTC; CDR3aa: CASRGGTYEQYF
v_gene: TRBV3-1/TRBV3-2; j_gene: TRBJ1-5; d_gene: -; abundance: -; CDR3nt: TGTGCCAGCAGCCAAGAATCCGGCAGGTACAATCAGCCCCAGCATTTT; CDR3aa: CASSQESGRYNQPQHF
v_gene: TRBV19; j_gene: TRBJ2-7; d_gene: -; abundance: -; CDR3nt: TGTGCCAGTAGTTCCACGTACATGGAGCAGTACTTC; CDR3aa: CASSSTYMEQYF
v_gene: TRBV2; j_gene: TRBJ1-1; d_gene: -; abundance: -; CDR3nt: TGTGCCAGATCGAGGGACACTGAAGCTTTCTTT; CDR3aa: CARSRDTEAFF
v_gene: TRBV19; j_gene: TRBJ1-5; d_gene: -; abundance: many; CDR3nt: TGTGCCAGTAGTCTCTACTTGGCCAGATCTAGACAGCCCCAGCATTTT; CDR3aa: CASSLYLARSRQPQHF
v_gene: TRBV5-5; j_gene: TRBJ1-2; d_gene: TRBD1; abundance: once; CDR3nt: TGTGCCAGCAGCTTGGGACTACAGGGGGTAGCGAAGAATGGCTACACCTTC; CDR3aa: CASSLGLQGVAKNGYTF
v_gene: TRBV7-2; j_gene: TRBJ1-1; d_gene: TRBD1; abundance: -; CDR3nt: TGTGCCAGCAGCTCCGTACAGGGGTCTGAAGCTTTCTTT; CDR3aa: CASSSVQGSEAFF
v_gene: TRBV27; j_gene: TRBJ2-7; d_gene: -; abundance: -; CDR3nt: TGTGCCAGCAGTTTACAGGGGATCTCCTACGAGCAGTACTTC; CDR3aa: CASSLQGISYEQYF
v_gene: TRBV19; j_gene: TRBJ2-3; d_gene: TRBD1; abundance: -; CDR3nt: TGTGCCAGTAGTTTTCGGGTGGGACAGGGGAGCGATACGCAGTATTTT; CDR3aa: CASSFRVGQGSDTQYF
v_gene: TRBV29-1; j_gene: TRBJ2-5; d_gene: -; abundance: once; CDR3nt: TGCAGCGTTGAAGACCCTAACGATCAAGAGACCCAGTACTTC; CDR3aa: CSVEDPNDQETQYF
v_gene: TRBV5-1; j_gene: TRBJ2-7; d_gene: TRBD2; abundance: -; CDR3nt: TGCGCCAGCAGCTTGGGGCTAGCGGGGGGGTACGAGCAGTACTTC; CDR3aa: CASSLGLAGGYEQYF
v_gene: TRBV19; j_gene: TRBJ1-2; d_gene: TRBD1; abundance: -; CDR3nt: TGTGCCAGTAGGGCAGGGGGCTATGGCTACACCTTC; CDR3aa: CASRAGGYGYTF
v_gene: TRBV5-1; j_gene: TRBJ2-1; d_gene: TRBD2; abundance: once; CDR3nt: TGCGCCAGCAGTCGGACTAGCTCCTACAATGAGCAGTTCTTC; CDR3aa: CASSRTSSYNEQFF